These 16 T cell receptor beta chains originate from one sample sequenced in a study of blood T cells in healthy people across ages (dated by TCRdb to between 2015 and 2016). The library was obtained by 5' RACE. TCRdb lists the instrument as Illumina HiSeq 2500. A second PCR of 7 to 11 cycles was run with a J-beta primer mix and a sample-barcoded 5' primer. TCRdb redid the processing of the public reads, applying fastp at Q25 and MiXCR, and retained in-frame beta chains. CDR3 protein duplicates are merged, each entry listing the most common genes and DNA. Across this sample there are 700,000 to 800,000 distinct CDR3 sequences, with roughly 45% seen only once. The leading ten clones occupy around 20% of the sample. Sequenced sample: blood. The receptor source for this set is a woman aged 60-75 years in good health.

The CDR3 sequence is CASSLSSMGTEAFF. CDR3 nucleotides: TGTGCCAGCAGTCTAAGCAGTATGGGAACTGAAGCTTTCTTT. V and J are TRBV12-3 or TRBV12-4 and TRBJ1-1; the D is unclear. The CDR3 runs 14 residues. With 5 bases removed from V and 5 bases from J, the gap between germline ends came to 15 bases.

CDR3 sequence reads: CASSSHGQGTYNEQFF. The CDR3 coding sequence is TGTGCCAGCAGTTCGCACGGACAGGGCACATACAATGAGCAGTTCTTC. The gene calls are TRBV27 and TRBJ2-1; 8 bases map to TRBD1. Trimming took 4 bases from V and 4 from J; bases not matched to a gene: 9. The CDR3 runs to 16 residues. CDR1 and CDR2 (germline): MNHEY, SMNVEV (reference sequence).

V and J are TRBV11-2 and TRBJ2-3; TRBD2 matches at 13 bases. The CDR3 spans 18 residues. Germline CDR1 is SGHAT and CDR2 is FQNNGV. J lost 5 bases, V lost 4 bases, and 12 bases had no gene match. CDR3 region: CASSYRGLAGRIGDTQYF. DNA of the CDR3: TGTGCCAGCAGCTACCGGGGACTAGCGGGGAGGATTGGAGATACGCAGTATTTT.

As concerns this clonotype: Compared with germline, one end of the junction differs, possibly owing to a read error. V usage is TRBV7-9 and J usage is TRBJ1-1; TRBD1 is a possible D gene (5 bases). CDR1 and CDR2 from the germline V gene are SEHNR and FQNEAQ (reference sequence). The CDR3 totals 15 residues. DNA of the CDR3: TGCGCCAGCAGCCCCAGACAGACCTATAACACTGAAGCTTTCTTT. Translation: CASSPRQTYNTEAFF. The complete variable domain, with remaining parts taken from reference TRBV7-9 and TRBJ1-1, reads DTGVSQNPRHKITKRGQNVTFRCDPISEHNRLYWYRQTLGQGPEFLTYFQNEAQLEKSRLLSDRFSAERPKGSFSTLEIQRTEQGDSAMYLCASSPRQTYNTEAFFGQGTRLTVV.

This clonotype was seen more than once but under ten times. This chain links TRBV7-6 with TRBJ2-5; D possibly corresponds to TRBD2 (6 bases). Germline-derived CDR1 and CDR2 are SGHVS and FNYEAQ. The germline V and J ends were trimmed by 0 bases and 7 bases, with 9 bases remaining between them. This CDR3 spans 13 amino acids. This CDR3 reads CASSLAGEVTQYF. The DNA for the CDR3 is TGTGCCAGCAGCTTAGCTGGGGAGGTGACCCAGTACTTC.

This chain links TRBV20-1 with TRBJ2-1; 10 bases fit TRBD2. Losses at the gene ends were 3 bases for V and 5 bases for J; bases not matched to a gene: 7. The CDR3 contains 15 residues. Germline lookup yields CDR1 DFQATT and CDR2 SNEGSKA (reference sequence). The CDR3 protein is CSARVLAGKHNEQFF. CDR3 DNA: TGCAGTGCTAGGGTACTAGCGGGGAAACACAATGAGCAGTTCTTC.

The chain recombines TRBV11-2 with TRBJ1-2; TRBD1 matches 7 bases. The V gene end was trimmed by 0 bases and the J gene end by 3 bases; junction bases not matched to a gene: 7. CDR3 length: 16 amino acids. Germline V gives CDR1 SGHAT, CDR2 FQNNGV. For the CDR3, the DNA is TGTGCCAGCAGCTTAGATCTGGGACAGCTTGACTATGGCTACACCTTC. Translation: CASSLDLGQLDYGYTF.

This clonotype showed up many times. The CDR3 sequence: CASSLPVAREQYF. The CDR3 nucleotides read TGTGCCAGCAGCTTACCGGTAGCGCGGGAGCAGTACTTC. The chain recombines TRBV7-2 with TRBJ2-5; TRBD2 matches 7 bases. The CDR3 spans 13 residues. J was trimmed by 11 bases and V by 2 bases; bases with no gene match: 8. CDR1 SGHTA and CDR2 FQGNSA come from the germline V gene.

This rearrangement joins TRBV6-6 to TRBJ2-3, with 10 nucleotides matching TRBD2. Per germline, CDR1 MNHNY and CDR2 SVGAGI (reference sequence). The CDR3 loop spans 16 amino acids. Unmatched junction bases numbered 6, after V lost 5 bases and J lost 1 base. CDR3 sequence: CASSGLADDGTDTQYF. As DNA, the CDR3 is TGTGCCAGCAGTGGACTAGCGGACGATGGCACAGATACGCAGTATTTT.

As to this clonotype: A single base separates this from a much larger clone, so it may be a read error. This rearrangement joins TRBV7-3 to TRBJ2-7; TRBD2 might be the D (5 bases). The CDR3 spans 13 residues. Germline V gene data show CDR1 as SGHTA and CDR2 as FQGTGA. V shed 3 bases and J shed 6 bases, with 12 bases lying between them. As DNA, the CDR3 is TGTGCCAGCAGCTTGCAGAGGGTAGGCGAGCAGTACTTC. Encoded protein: CASSLQRVGEQYF.

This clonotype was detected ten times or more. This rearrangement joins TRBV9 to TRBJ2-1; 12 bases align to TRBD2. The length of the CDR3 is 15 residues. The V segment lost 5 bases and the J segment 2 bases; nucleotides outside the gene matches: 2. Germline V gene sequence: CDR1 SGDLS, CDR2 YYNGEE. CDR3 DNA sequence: TGTGCCAGCAGTGCTAGCGGGGGGGCCTACAATGAGCAGTTCTTC. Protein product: CASSASGGAYNEQFF. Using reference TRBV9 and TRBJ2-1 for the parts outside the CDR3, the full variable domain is DSGVTQTPKHLITATGQRVTLRCSPRSGDLSVYWYQQSLDQGLQFLIQYYNGEERAKGNILERFSAQQFPDLHSELNLSSLELGDSALYFCASSASGGAYNEQFFGPGTRLTVL.

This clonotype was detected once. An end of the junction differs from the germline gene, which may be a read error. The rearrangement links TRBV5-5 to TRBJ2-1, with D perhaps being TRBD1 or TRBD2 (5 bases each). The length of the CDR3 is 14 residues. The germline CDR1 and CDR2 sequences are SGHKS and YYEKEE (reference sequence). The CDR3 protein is CVSSPWGNYNEQFF. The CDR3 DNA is TGTGTCAGCAGCCCATGGGGGAACTACAATGAGCAGTTCTTC.

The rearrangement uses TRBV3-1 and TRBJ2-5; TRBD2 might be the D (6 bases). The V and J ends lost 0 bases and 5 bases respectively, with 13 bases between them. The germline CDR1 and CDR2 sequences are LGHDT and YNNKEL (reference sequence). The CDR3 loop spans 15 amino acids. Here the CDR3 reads CASSQDPLAGETQYF. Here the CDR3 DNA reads TGTGCCAGCAGCCAAGATCCACTAGCCGGCGAGACCCAGTACTTC.

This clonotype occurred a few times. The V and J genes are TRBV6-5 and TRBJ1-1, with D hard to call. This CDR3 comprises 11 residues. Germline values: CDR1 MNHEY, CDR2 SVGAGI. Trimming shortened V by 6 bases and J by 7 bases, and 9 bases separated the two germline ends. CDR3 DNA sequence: TGTGCCAGCAGGTCTGCCGGTGAAGCTTTCTTT. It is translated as CASRSAGEAFF.

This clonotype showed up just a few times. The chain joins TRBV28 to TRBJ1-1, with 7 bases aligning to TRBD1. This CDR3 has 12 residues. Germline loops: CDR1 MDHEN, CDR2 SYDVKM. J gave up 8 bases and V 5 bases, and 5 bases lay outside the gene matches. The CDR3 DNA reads TGTGCCAGCAGTACCCCGGGACAGGAAGCTTTCTTT. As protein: CASSTPGQEAFF.

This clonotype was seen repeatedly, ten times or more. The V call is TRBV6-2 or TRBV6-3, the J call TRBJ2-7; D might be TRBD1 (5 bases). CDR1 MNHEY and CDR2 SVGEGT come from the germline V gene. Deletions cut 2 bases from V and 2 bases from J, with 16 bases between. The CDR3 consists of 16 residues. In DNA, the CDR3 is TGTGCCAGCAGTTACGGCGATCCCCCGACAGCCTACGAGCAGTACTTC. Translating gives CASSYGDPPTAYEQYF.